This TCR beta chain stems from a study of Tregs in tolerant kidney transplant recipients. Overall study findings and caveats: Expanding Tregs on activated donor B cells appeared to best identify donor-specific TCRbeta clones.

CDR1 is MNHNS, CDR2 SASEGT, per germline. The J segment lost 9 bases and the V segment lost 3 bases, leaving 4 bases of the junction unmatched. This CDR3 spans 14 amino acids. This clone was detected only once. The antigen remains undetermined. Measured with immunoSEQ multiplex PCR; TCRdb has only the in-frame clones, and not every one. There are roughly 68,000 clones in the sample; around 84% occur only once, and roughly 4.5% lies in the top ten. This TCR was sampled from a human donor in good health. The sample comprised CD4+ T cells from blood. The chain recombines TRBV6-1 with TRBJ1-6; 8 bases align to TRBD1. The CDR3 DNA sequence: TGTGCCAGCAGTGAGTACAGGGGGGTTTCACCCCTCCACTTT. This translates into CASSEYRGVSPLHF.